This T cell receptor (beta chain) is drawn from a study of OX40 agonist ivuxolimab in advanced cancers. Turning to the study itself: Ivuxolimab is an agonistic anti-OX40 (CD134) antibody, and patients were treated with it.

TCRdb keeps only in-frame clones here, not all; method: immunoSEQ multiplex PCR. The sample has about 15,000 clones, roughly three quarters seen once. Autoimmune disease history or systemic immunosuppression led to patients being barred. General study points: Nonresponders included some who also had low normalized T-cell clonal expansion.

The CDR3 is 12 residues long. Trimming took off 2 bases at V and 0 bases at J, with 4 bases between the two ends. CDR1 is SQVTM and CDR2 is ANQGSEA in the germline V gene. Comment on this clone: The antigen is unknown.

This receptor was identified in an adult with an advanced solid tumor such as melanoma, head and neck, liver or kidney cancer. The V gene is TRBV29-1, the J gene TRBJ1-1; no definite D call. Sequenced here: CD4+ or CD8+ T cells sorted from blood, sampled in a trial of the OX40 agonist ivuxolimab. The CDR3 is CSVENMNTEAFF. The DNA of the CDR3 is TGCAGCGTTGAAAACATGAACACTGAAGCTTTCTTT.